The 24 T cell receptor beta chains in this list originate from one sample, sequenced in a study of regulatory T cells in long-lasting Graves disease. Described time point: newly diagnosed GD, antithyroid drugs for less than 3 months. Researchers made the TCR library from RNA that was extracted from PBMCs. Arm-PCR with iRepertoire HTBI primers amplified the CDR3 regions for these TCR beta libraries. TCRdb called the multiplex PCR reads again in MiXCR, with one record for every CDR3 protein. The repertoire includes about 420,000 distinct CDR3 sequences, roughly 17% of them detected once, and roughly 23% sits in the top ten. These same records also appear under a second study, on T cells in Graves' hyperthyroidism and ophthalmopathy.

Material: peripheral blood mononuclear cells (PBMCs), obtained at new diagnosis, from a patient treated with antithyroid drugs. These receptors were collected from a woman between 18 and 29 years old with Graves disease.

This clonotype was found a few times. The junction shows a germline mismatch at one end, possibly a read error. This chain joins TRBV12-3 or TRBV12-4 and TRBJ1-5; D gene unclear. CDR3 length equals 12 residues. CDR3 sequence (DNA): TGTGCCAGCGGTTTTAACCTCCAGCCCCAGCATTTT. Translated, it gives CASGFNLQPQHF.

This clonotype was seen repeatedly, ten times or more. The genes are TRBV3-1 and TRBJ2-5; 16 bases align to TRBD2. Trimming took 0 bases from V and 11 from J; bases not matched to a gene: 3. CDR3 length equals 15 residues. The germline V gene has CDR1 LGHDT and CDR2 YNNKEL (reference sequence). CDR3 DNA sequence: TGTGCCAGCAGCCAAGATTTGGGACTAGCGGGGGGGCAGTACTTC. Its translation: CASSQDLGLAGGQYF.

The J gene is TRBJ2-1, the V gene TRBV5-1; D gene unclear. The end of the DNA fits TRBJ2-5 better, so the J call may be wrong. CDR1 and CDR2 (germline): SGHRS, YFSETQ. The CDR3 contains 12 residues. Written as DNA, the CDR3 is TGCGCCAGCAGCTACAACCAAGAGACCCAGTACTTC. Translated, it gives CASSYNQETQYF.

Concerning this clonotype: At one of its ends the junction is not consistent with the germline gene, which may arise from a read error. The chain links TRBV7-7 to TRBJ2-1; TRBD2 aligns across 12 bases. The CDR3 runs to 18 residues. The germline gives CDR1 SSHAT, CDR2 FNYEAQ (reference sequence). DNA for the CDR3: TGTGCTAGCAGCGCCGGACTAGCGGGAAGAGGTTTCTACAATGAGCAGTTCTTC. Protein sequence: CASSAGLAGRGFYNEQFF.

About this clonotype: Given a much more abundant clone one base away, this may be a read error. V is TRBV2 and J is TRBJ2-7; TRBD2 aligns across 8 bases. V was clipped by 6 bases and J by 7 bases; unmatched bases: 14. Germline lookup yields CDR1 SNHLY and CDR2 FYNNEI. The CDR3 totals 15 residues. The CDR3 loop reads CASSISGSILNEQYF. The CDR3 DNA follows: TGTGCCAGCAGCATAAGCGGGAGTATCTTAAATGAGCAGTACTTC.

This clonotype was found many times. The rearrangement joins TRBV11-2 to TRBJ2-1; D is ambiguous. CDR1 is SGHAT, CDR2 FQNNGV, per germline. Trimming removed 5 bases at V and 7 bases at J, with 12 bases between. The CDR3 consists of 13 residues. As DNA, the CDR3 is TGTGCCAGCAGCCTAGTAACCAAAAATGAGCAGTTCTTC. Protein: CASSLVTKNEQFF.

Only a few counts were recorded for this clonotype. The genes are TRBV7-9 and TRBJ2-1, with TRBD2 identical over 11 bases. The CDR3 runs 17 residues. Per the germline V gene, CDR1 is SEHNR and CDR2 is FQNEAQ (reference sequence). V lost 4 bases, J lost 8 bases, and 13 bases stayed unmatched. The CDR3 is CASSSQKTSGSVDEQFF. For the CDR3, the DNA is TGTGCCAGCAGCTCACAAAAAACTAGCGGGAGTGTGGATGAGCAGTTCTTC.

This clonotype was picked up one time. One base away lies a much larger clone, so this may be a sequencing read error. The chain couples TRBV12-3 or TRBV12-4 to TRBJ2-7; D gene unclear. The V gene lost 5 bases and the J gene lost 4 bases, with 9 bases spanning the gap. The CDR3 consists of 12 residues. CDR3 DNA: TGTGCCAGCAGTAAGACCCAATACGAGCAGTACTTC. It encodes CASSKTQYEQYF.

This clonotype was seen many times. The chain employs TRBV3-1 and TRBJ1-3, with unresolved D. Germline loops: CDR1 LGHDT, CDR2 YNNKEL (reference sequence). The length of the CDR3 is 13 residues. V was trimmed by 1 base and J by 4 bases, leaving 5 bases between them. In DNA form, the CDR3 reads TGTGCCAGCAGCCAAGGAAGGGGAAACACCATATATTTT. Protein: CASSQGRGNTIYF. The complete variable domain, with remaining parts taken from reference TRBV3-1 and TRBJ1-3, reads DTAVSQTPKYLVTQMGNDKSIKCEQNLGHDTMYWYKQDSKKFLKIMFSYNNKELIINETVPNRFSPKSPDKAHLNLHINSLELGDSAVYFCASSQGRGNTIYFGEGSWLTVV.

The chain has TRBV5-4 and TRBJ1-1; a weak D match, TRBD1 (5 bases). V dropped 4 bases and J dropped 0 bases, with 10 bases sitting between them. Germline V gene sequence: CDR1 SGHNT, CDR2 YYREEE (reference sequence). The CDR3 covers 14 residues. This CDR3 reads CASSHPGLNTEAFF. The CDR3 region has the DNA TGTGCCAGCAGCCACCCGGGACTGAACACTGAAGCTTTCTTT.

In this sample, this clonotype turned up a few times. V and J are TRBV10-1 and TRBJ2-3; TRBD2 agrees at 8 bases. This CDR3 has 14 amino acids. The V gene end was trimmed by 10 bases and the J gene end by 6 bases; junction bases not matched to a gene: 12. Germline V gives CDR1 WNHNN, CDR2 SYGVQD (reference sequence). CDR3 DNA: TGCGCCACCTCGGGGGGGGGGAGCCAGGATACGCAGTATTTT. This gives the protein CATSGGGSQDTQYF.

This clonotype has at least ten counts. The chain links TRBV5-1 to TRBJ2-3; possibly TRBD1 or TRBD2 for D (5 bases each). This CDR3 is 16 amino acids long. Trimming stripped 4 bases from V and 0 bases from J, with 15 bases between. Germline values: CDR1 SGHRS, CDR2 YFSETQ. The CDR3 region is CASSARGVASTDTQYF. As DNA, the CDR3 is TGCGCCAGCAGCGCCCGAGGGGTTGCGAGCACAGATACGCAGTATTTT.

This clonotype was seen ten or more times. This chain uses TRBV27 with TRBJ2-7, with 14 bases lining up with TRBD2. Germline CDR1 and CDR2: MNHEY and SMNVEV (reference sequence). Trimming cost V 6 bases and J 2 bases; bases outside gene matches: 3. The CDR3 consists of 15 residues. The CDR3 coding sequence is TGTGCCAGCAGCTTGACTAGCGGGAGGGCCTACGAGCAGTACTTC. Its protein is CASSLTSGRAYEQYF.

J is TRBJ1-2 and V is TRBV20-1; 7 positions agree with TRBD1. The CDR3 has 17 amino acids. The trim removed 3 bases at V and 4 bases at J, leaving 17 bases unmatched. Per germline, CDR1 DFQATT and CDR2 SNEGSKA (reference sequence). The CDR3, as DNA: TGCAGTGCTAGCCCGCTCGCAGGGGGTCCTTCTGCCTATGGCTACACCTTC. Amino acids: CSASPLAGGPSAYGYTF.

This clonotype was found many times. The chain combines TRBV20-1 with TRBJ2-3, with TRBD2 identical over 9 bases. This CDR3 comprises 15 residues. Germline loops: CDR1 DFQATT, CDR2 SNEGSKA (reference sequence). The trim removed 1 base at V and 6 bases at J, leaving 8 bases unmatched. The CDR3 region is CSARGSGRLRDTQYF. The CDR3 DNA follows: TGCAGTGCTAGAGGTAGCGGGAGATTAAGGGATACGCAGTATTTT.

This clonotype was counted between two and nine times. The rearrangement links TRBV10-3 to TRBJ2-2; 10 nucleotides agree with TRBD2. The junction had 6 bases not matched to a gene; V was cut back by 4 bases and J by 4 bases. Germline V CDR1 and CDR2: ENHRY, SYGVKD. The CDR3 extends over 16 amino acids. CDR3 bases: TGTGCCATCAGTGCCCCTAGCGGGAGATCCACCGGGGAGCTGTTTTTT. This translates into CAISAPSGRSTGELFF.

This clonotype was counted at least ten times. The chain links TRBV20-1 to TRBJ1-1; 7 nucleotides align to TRBD1. The length of the CDR3 is 12 residues. From germline, CDR1 is DFQATT and CDR2 SNEGSKA (reference sequence). Losses at the gene ends were 4 bases for V and 4 bases for J; bases not matched to a gene: 3. The CDR3 spells CSANRDSTEAFF. CDR3 DNA sequence: TGCAGTGCTAACCGGGACAGCACTGAAGCTTTCTTT.

The rearrangement uses TRBV12-3 or TRBV12-4 and TRBJ2-7; 9 bases fit TRBD2. The CDR3 is made up of 15 amino acids. The J segment lost 4 bases and the V segment lost 5 bases, leaving 9 bases of the junction unmatched. The CDR3 is CASSILGTSQYEQYF. CDR3 DNA sequence: TGTGCCAGCAGTATACTAGGGACTAGCCAATACGAGCAGTACTTC.

The V gene is TRBV6-1, the J gene TRBJ2-1; TRBD2 matches 8 bases. This CDR3 is built from 19 residues. CDR1 MNHNS and CDR2 SASEGT come from the germline V gene. V lost 0 bases to trimming and J lost 5 bases; unmatched junction nucleotides: 15. The CDR3 region has the DNA TGTGCCAGCAGTGAAGCGCTTGGTCTCGCGGGAGCGGGGGACAATGAGCAGTTCTTC. It encodes CASSEALGLAGAGDNEQFF.

This clonotype was seen many times. V gene TRBV7-8 combines with J gene TRBJ2-1, with 7 bases that match TRBD2. The CDR3 is made up of 14 amino acids. Germline-derived CDR1 and CDR2 are SGHVS and FQNEAQ. The J segment lost 4 bases and the V segment lost 5 bases, leaving 5 bases of the junction unmatched. CDR3 bases: TGTGCCAGCAGCGGCGGGACTAAATACAATGAGCAGTTCTTC. It is translated as CASSGGTKYNEQFF.

This clonotype was detected many times. CDR3 region: CASRNPLGEKTYEQYF. The CDR3 DNA reads TGTGCCAGCAGAAACCCCTTGGGGGAGAAAACCTACGAGCAGTACTTC. This sequence joins TRBV6-2 or TRBV6-3 and TRBJ2-7; D possibly matches TRBD1 or TRBD2 (5 bases each). The CDR3 covers 16 residues. CDR1 and CDR2 from the germline V gene are MNHEY and SVGEGT. V lost 6 bases, J lost 2 bases, and 20 bases lay in between.

As to this clonotype: A read error is possible here, since a much larger clone lies one base away. Here the CDR3 reads CASSLERAGNTIYF. For the CDR3, the DNA is TGTGCCAGCAGCTTAGAGAGGGCTGGAAACACCATATATTTT. The gene calls are TRBV13 and TRBJ1-3; D is undetermined. Germline lookup yields CDR1 PRHDT and CDR2 FYEKMQ (reference sequence). The length of the CDR3 is 14 residues. Trimming left V 1 base short and J 2 bases short, with 6 bases between.

In this sample, this clonotype turned up many times. The V and J genes are TRBV7-8 and TRBJ2-3, with a tentative D call TRBD2 (6 bases). The germline V and J ends were trimmed by 5 bases and 2 bases, with 17 bases remaining between them. The CDR3 contains 16 residues. Germline V lookup: CDR1 SGHVS, CDR2 FQNEAQ. CDR3 sequence reads: CASSSLGGGSTDTQYF. As DNA, the CDR3 is TGTGCCAGCAGCAGCCTCGGTGGGGGGTCCACAGATACGCAGTATTTT.

This clonotype was recorded at least ten times. The rearrangement joins TRBV15 to TRBJ1-5; D call uncertain. The CDR3 has 12 amino acids. V was cut by 0 bases and J by 7 bases, with 4 bases left in between. Germline CDR1 is LNHNV and CDR2 is YYDKDF (reference sequence). CDR3 nucleotides: TGTGCCACCAGCAGAGACTGGCAGCCCCAGCATTTT. It is translated as CATSRDWQPQHF.